The entry that follows covers one TCR beta chain sequence. What it binds is unknown. This sample is drawn from a study of T cell repertoires in cytomegalovirus infection. Whole-study context: HLA-C-restricted CMV epitopes, recently identified, and well-studied HLA-B-restricted ones were used by the study. It was the public TCR beta signatures that indicated both CMV infection and matching HLA type. Study conclusions and caveats: Individuals carrying CMV plus the relevant HLA were identified by cumulative frequency of public TCR beta families. HLA-C-restricted CMV clonotypes gave the most frequent clonotype in two of eight donors.

TCRdb reprocessed the reads with MiXCR, giving one entry per CDR3 protein. The table has some 800,000 distinct CDR3 sequences, around 29% seen once. Unmatched junction bases numbered 6, after V lost 4 bases and J lost 5 bases. CDR3 length: 16 residues. Germline CDR1 SGHRS, CDR2 YFSETQ. The sequence came from a human donor in good health (CMV status not recorded). Some clones in this sample may be carry-over from other donors' samples. The rearrangement links TRBV5-1 to TRBJ2-4; 13 nucleotides agree with TRBD2. The input for sequencing was cultured CD8+ T cells from PBMCs, taken from culture after CMV antigen stimulation. The CDR3 sequence: CASSGGTSGDQNIQYF. DNA for the CDR3: TGCGCCAGCAGCGGGGGGACTAGCGGGGACCAAAACATTCAGTACTTC.